This T cell receptor (beta chain) was sequenced for a study of a mutant IDH1 vaccine in newly diagnosed glioma (dated by TCRdb to the early 2020s). For the wider study: The approximately 32 treated patients were roughly 62% male and roughly 40% female, with a mean age of approximately 40 years. Prior to enrollment, standard therapy consisting of radiotherapy alone, temozolomide alone, or radiochemotherapy with temozolomide had been administered to patients, with the combination being received by most patients. Peripheral blood samples were drawn at six visits, namely V03 (baseline), V05, V07, V10, V12 and V13. For exploratory analyses, longitudinal TCRB deep sequencing was carried out in roughly 23 treated patients wherever samples were available. General findings and caveats noted by the study authors: Immune responses induced by the vaccine were seen in about 93% of patients across multiple MHC alleles. It was noted by the authors that analyses of patient blood samples could not be reproduced owing to sample limitations. Availability determined which PBMC samples were chosen for TCRB deep sequencing. No apparent relationship was observed between pseudoprogression and alterations in the top peripheral T cell clonotypes detected by TCRB sequencing.

The library relied on the immunoSEQ multiplex PCR assay. Rearranged TCR beta chain sequences were amplified using the hsTCRB Kit according to the manufacturer's protocol. An Illumina MiSeq was used to sequence the TCRB libraries. Per the authors' processing: The proprietary platform of the kit vendor was used for demultiplexing, trimming and gene mapping. TCRdb holds this immuneACCESS table with in-frame rearrangements only. Some clones are missing; in checked studies, unresolved V genes explain under half, and the rest has no known cause. For V, J and clone size, that table is used; D and trimming come from the DNA. For this sample there are about 88,000 clones; over 75% appear just once. The leading ten clones occupy roughly 5% of the sample. In light of the paper, this sample's time point label describes: baseline, week 1 (first vaccination visit). In the paper's terms, the treatment or condition label means: pre-vaccination baseline after standard-of-care therapy. The donors had newly diagnosed IDH1-mutant astrocytomas of WHO grade 3 or 4 that showed loss of nuclear ATRX. The samples were drawn from NOA16, a multicentre, single-arm, open-label phase I trial in Germany that tested a mutant IDH1 peptide vaccine in humans for the first time. Blood drawn at visit V03 was used as the baseline sample for immunogenicity testing. Genomic DNA for TCRB sequencing was extracted from EDTA blood using the DNeasy Blood and Tissue Kit.

This clone has just a few counts. The antigen it recognizes is unknown. Per-nucleotide qualities are absent, and no much larger clonotype sits a single base away. Its CDR3 holds 16 amino acids, cysteine through phenylalanine. Just the 48-base CDR3 DNA is kept, in frame starting at base 1. Via the germline V gene, CDR1 is MGHRA and CDR2 YSYEKL. Trimming removed 0 bases from V and 2 bases from J, leaving 8 bases between the germline ends. Recombination linked TRBV4-1 to TRBJ1-6, with TRBD1 as a weak D call on 6 bases. The clonotype originates from a man between 40 and 49 years old with glioma. Some clones in this sample may be carry-over from other donors' samples. Sample: PBMCs, taken from a glioma patient treated with radiotherapy, temozolomide or both. At the DNA level, the sequence is TGCGCCAGCAGCCAAGAGGCAGGGGCCTATAATTCACCCCTCCACTTT. The translation is CASSQEAGAYNSPLHF.